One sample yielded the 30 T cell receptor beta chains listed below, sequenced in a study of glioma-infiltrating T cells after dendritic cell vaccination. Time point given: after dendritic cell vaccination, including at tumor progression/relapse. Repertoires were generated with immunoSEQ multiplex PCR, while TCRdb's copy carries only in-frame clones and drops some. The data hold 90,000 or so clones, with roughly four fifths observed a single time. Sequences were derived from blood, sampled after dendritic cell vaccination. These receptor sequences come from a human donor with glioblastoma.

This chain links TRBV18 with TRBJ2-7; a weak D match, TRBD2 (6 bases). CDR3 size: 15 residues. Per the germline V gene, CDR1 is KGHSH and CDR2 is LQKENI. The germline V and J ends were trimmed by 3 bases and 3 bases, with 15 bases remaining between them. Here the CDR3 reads CASSPGSTGIYEQYV. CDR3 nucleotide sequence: TGTGCCAGCTCACCCGGGAGCACGGGCATCTACGAGCAGTACGTC.

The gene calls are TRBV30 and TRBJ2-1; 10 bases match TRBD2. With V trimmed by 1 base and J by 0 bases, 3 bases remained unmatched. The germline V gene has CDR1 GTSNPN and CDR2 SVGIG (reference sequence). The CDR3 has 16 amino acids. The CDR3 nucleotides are TGTGCCTGGAGTGGGACTAGCGGAAGCTCCTACAATGAGCAGTTCTTC. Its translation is CAWSGTSGSSYNEQFF. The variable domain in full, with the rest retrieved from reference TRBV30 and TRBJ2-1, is SQTIHQWPATLVQPVGSPLSLECTVEGTSNPNLYWYRQAAGRGLQLLFYSVGIGQISSEVPQNLSASRPQDRQFILSSKKLLLSDSGFYLCAWSGTSGSSYNEQFFGPGTRLTVL.

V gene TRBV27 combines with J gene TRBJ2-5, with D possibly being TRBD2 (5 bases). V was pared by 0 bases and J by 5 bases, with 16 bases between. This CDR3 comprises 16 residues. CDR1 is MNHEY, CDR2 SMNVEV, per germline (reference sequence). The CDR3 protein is CASSLSPSLRLETQYF. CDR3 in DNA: TGTGCCAGCAGTTTATCCCCTAGCCTGAGGTTGGAGACCCAGTACTTC.

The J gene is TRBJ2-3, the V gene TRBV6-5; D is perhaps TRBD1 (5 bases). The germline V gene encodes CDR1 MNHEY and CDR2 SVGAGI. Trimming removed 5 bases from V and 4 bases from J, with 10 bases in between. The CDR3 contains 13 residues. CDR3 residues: CASSRAGSDTQYF. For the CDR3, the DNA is TGTGCCAGCAGTCGCGCAGGGTCAGATACGCAGTATTTT.

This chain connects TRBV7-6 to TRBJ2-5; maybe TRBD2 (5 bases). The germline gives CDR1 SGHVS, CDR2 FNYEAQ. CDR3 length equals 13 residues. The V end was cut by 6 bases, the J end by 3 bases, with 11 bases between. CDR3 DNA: TGTGCCAGCAGTTCTGGACTTGAAGAGACCCAGTACTTC. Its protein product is CASSSGLEETQYF.

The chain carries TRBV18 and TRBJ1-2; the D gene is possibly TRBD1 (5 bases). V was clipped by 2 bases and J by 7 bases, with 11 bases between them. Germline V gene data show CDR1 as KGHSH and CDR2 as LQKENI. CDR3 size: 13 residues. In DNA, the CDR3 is TGTGCCAGCTCACCAGGAGGGGCAAGTGGCTACACCTTC. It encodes CASSPGGASGYTF.

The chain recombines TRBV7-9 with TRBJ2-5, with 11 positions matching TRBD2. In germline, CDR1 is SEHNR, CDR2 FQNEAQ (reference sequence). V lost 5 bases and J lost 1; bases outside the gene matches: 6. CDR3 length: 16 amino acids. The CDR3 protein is CASSHPSGGTQETQYF. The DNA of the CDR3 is TGTGCCAGCAGCCATCCTAGCGGGGGGACCCAAGAGACCCAGTACTTC.

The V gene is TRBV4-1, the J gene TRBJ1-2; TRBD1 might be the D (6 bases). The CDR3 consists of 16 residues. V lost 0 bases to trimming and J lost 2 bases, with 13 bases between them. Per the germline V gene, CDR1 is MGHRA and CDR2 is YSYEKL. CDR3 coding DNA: TGCGCCAGCAGCCAAGAAAACCACAGGGAAAACTATGGCTACACCTTC. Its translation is CASSQENHRENYGYTF.

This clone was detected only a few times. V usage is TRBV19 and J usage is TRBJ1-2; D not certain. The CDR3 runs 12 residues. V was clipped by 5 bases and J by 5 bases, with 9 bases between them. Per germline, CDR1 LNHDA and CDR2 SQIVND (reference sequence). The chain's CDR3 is CASSQRGYGYTF. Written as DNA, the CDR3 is TGTGCCAGTAGTCAACGAGGTTATGGCTACACCTTC.

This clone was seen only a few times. The CDR3 nucleotides read TGCGCCAGCAGCCAAAGCGGGTACGGCACAGATACGCAGTATTTT. It specifies CASSQSGYGTDTQYF. The chain couples TRBV4-1 to TRBJ2-3; tentatively, D is TRBD2 (6 bases). The CDR3 loop spans 15 amino acids. Germline V gene data show CDR1 as MGHRA and CDR2 as YSYEKL. Trimming took 2 bases from V and 1 from J, leaving 10 bases between them.

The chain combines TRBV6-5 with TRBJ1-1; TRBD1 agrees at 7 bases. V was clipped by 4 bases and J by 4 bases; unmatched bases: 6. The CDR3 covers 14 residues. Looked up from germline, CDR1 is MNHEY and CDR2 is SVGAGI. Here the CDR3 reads CASSLTGVGTEAFF. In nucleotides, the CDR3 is TGTGCCAGCAGTTTAACAGGGGTGGGCACTGAAGCTTTCTTT.

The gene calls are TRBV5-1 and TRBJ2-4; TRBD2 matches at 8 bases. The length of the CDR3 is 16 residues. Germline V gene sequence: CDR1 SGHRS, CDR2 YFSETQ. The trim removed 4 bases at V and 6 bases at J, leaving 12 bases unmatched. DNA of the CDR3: TGCGCCAGCAGCCCGGGGGGCCGGGAGGGAGGAAACATTCAGTACTTC. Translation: CASSPGGREGGNIQYF.

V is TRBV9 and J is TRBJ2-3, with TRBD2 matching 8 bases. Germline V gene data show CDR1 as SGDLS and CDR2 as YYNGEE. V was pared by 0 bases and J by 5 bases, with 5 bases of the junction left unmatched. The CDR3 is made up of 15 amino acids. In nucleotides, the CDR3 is TGTGCCAGCAGCGTAGATAGTCTAGCGGGAGATACGCAGTATTTT. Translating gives CASSVDSLAGDTQYF.

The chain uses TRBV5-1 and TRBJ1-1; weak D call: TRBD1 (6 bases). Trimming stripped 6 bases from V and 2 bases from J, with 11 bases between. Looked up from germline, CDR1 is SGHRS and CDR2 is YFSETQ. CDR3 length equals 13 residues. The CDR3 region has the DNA TGCGCCAGCAATGGGGGGGCCAACACTGAAGCTTTCTTT. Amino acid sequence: CASNGGANTEAFF.

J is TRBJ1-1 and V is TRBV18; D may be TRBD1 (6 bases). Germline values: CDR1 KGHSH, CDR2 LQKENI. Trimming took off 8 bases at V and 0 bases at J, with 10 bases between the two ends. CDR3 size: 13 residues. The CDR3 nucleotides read TGTGCCAGCGGAACAGGGCTGAACACTGAAGCTTTCTTT. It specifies CASGTGLNTEAFF.

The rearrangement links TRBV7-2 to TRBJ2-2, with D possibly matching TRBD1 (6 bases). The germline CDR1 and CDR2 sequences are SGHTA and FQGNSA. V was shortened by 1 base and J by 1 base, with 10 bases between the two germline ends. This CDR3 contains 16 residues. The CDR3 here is CASSLVPQGNTGELFF. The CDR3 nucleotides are TGTGCCAGCAGCTTAGTTCCACAGGGGAACACCGGGGAGCTGTTTTTT. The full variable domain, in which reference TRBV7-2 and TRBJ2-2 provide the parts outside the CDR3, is GAGVSQSPSNKVTEKGKDVELRCDPISGHTALYWYRQSLGQGLEFLIYFQGNSAPDKSGLPSDRFSAERTGGSVSTLTIQRTQQEDSAVYLCASSLVPQGNTGELFFGEGSRLTVL.

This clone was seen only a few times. CDR3 sequence reads: CASSYSPGQGITMGGYTF. DNA of the CDR3: TGCGCCAGCAGCTATTCCCCGGGACAGGGTATAACGATGGGTGGCTACACCTTC. This chain connects TRBV5-1 to TRBJ1-2; 9 bases match TRBD1. Germline assignment: CDR1 SGHRS and CDR2 YFSETQ. The CDR3 is 18 residues long. Losses at the gene ends were 3 bases for V and 7 bases for J; bases not matched to a gene: 19.

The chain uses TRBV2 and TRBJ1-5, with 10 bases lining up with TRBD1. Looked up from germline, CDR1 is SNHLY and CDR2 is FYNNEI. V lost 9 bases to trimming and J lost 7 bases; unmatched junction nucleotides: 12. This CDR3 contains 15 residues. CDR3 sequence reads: CASLRDRGGDQPQHF. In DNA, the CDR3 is TGTGCCAGTCTCCGGGACAGGGGAGGGGACCAGCCCCAGCATTTT. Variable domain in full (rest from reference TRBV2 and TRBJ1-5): EPEVTQTPSHQVTQMGQEVILRCVPISNHLYFYWYRQILGQKVEFLVSFYNNEISEKSEIFDDQFSVERPDGSNFTLKIRSTKLEDSAMYFCASLRDRGGDQPQHFGDGTRLSIL.

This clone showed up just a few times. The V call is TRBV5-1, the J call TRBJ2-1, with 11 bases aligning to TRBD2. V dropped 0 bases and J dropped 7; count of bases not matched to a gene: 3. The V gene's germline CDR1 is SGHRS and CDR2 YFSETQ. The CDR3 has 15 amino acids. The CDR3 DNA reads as TGCGCCAGCAGCTTGGTGGCTAGCGGGAGGAATGAGCAGTTCTTC. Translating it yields CASSLVASGRNEQFF.

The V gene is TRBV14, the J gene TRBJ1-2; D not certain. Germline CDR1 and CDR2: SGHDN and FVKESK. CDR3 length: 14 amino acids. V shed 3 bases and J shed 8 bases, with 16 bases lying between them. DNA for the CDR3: TGTGCCAGCAGCCAGGCGCCGGGGAGGGCAGGCTACACCTTC. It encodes CASSQAPGRAGYTF.

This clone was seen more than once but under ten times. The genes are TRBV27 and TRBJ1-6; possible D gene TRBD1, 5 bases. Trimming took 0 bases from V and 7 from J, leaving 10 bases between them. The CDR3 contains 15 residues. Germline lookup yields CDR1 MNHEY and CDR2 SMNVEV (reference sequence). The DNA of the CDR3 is TGTGCCAGCAGTTTATCAAAGGGACTAAATTCACCCCTCCACTTT. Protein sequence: CASSLSKGLNSPLHF.

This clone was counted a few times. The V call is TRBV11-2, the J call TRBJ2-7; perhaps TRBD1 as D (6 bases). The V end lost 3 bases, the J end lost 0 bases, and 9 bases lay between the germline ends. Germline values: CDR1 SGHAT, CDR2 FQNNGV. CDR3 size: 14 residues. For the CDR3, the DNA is TGTGCCAGCAGCTTTACAGGGACCTCCTACGAGCAGTACGTC. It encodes CASSFTGTSYEQYV.

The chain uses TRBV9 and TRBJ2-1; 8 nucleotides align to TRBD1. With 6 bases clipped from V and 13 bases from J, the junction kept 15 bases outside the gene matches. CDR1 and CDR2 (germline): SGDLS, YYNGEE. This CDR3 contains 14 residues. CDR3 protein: CASTGQGAPLRQFF. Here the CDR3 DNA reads TGTGCCAGCACGGGGCAGGGGGCTCCCTTACGACAGTTCTTC.

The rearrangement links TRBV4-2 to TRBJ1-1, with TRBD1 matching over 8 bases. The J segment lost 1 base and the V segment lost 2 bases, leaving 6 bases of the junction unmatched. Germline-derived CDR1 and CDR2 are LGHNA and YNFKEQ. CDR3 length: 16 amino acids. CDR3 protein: CASSQPGQGANTEAFF. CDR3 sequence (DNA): TGTGCCAGCAGCCAACCCGGACAGGGTGCGAACACTGAAGCTTTCTTT.

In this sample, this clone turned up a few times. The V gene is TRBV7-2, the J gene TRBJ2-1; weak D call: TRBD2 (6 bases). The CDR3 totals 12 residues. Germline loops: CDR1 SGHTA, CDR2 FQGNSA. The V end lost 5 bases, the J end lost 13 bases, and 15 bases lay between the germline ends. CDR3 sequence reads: CASSRAGTPQFF. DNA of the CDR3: TGTGCCAGCAGCCGAGCCGGGACTCCACAGTTCTTC.

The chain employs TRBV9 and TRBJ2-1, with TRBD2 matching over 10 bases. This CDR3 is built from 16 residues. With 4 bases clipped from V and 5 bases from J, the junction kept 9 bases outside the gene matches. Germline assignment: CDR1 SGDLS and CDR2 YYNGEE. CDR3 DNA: TGTGCCAGCAGCCTCCAAGGACTAGCGGTAAACAATGAGCAGTTCTTC. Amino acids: CASSLQGLAVNNEQFF.

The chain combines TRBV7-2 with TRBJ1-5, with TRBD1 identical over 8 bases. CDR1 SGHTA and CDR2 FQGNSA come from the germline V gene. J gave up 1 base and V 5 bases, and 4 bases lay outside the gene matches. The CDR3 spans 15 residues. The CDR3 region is CASSHGDRSNQPQHF. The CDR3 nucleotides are TGTGCCAGCAGCCACGGGGACAGGAGCAATCAGCCCCAGCATTTT. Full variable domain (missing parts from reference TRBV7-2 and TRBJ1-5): GAGVSQSPSNKVTEKGKDVELRCDPISGHTALYWYRQSLGQGLEFLIYFQGNSAPDKSGLPSDRFSAERTGGSVSTLTIQRTQQEDSAVYLCASSHGDRSNQPQHFGDGTRLSIL.

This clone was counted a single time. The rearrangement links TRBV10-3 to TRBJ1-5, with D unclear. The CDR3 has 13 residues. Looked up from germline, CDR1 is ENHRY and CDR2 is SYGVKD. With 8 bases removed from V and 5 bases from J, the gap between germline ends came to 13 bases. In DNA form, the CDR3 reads TGTGCCATCTGCGCACAGAAGGATCAGCCCCAGCATTTT. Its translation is CAICAQKDQPQHF.

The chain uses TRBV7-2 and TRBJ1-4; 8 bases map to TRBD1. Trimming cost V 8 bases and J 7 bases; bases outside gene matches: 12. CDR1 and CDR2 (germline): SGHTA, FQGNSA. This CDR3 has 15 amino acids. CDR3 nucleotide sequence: TGTGCCAGCTCCAGCCCTGGACAGGGTGCTGAAAAACTGTTTTTT. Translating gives CASSSPGQGAEKLFF.

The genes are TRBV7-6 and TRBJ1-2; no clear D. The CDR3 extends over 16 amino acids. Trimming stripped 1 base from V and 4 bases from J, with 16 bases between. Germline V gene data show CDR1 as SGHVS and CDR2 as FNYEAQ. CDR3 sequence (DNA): TGTGCCAGCAGCTTAGAGTACAGACAATCGCCCTATGGCTACACCTTC. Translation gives CASSLEYRQSPYGYTF.